This T cell receptor (beta chain) is drawn from a study of memory CD4+ T cells and cytomegalovirus serostatus. Regarding the study as a whole: CMV serostatus prediction reached median AUC 0.95, or 0.91 with US-trained model.

This clone was recorded only once. Its antigen is still unknown. This table comes from immunoSEQ multiplex PCR, and its TCRdb copy is limited to in-frame clones, with some not included. The sample has some 87,000 clones; around 80% are singletons. CDR3 length equals 12 residues. V lost 2 bases and J lost 8, with 6 bases in between. CDR1 SGHTA and CDR2 FQGTGA come from the germline V gene. Single viable CD3+CD4+CD8-CD45RO+ cells were sorted as the memory CD4+ T cells. The rearrangement uses TRBV7-3 and TRBJ2-2, with D hard to call. Material: memory CD4+ T cells from blood. The source is an adult in good health and CMV-seropositive. DNA for the CDR3: TGTGCCAGCAGCTTAGCAGCTGGGGAGCTGTTTTTT. Amino acids: CASSLAAGELFF.